The next 19 T cell receptor beta chains were all read from a single sample in a study of identical twins. TCRdb independently ran MiXCR on the 5' RACE reads; one entry per CDR3 protein. The sample consists of some 1,700,000 distinct CDR3 sequences, more than 30% of them appearing once. The sequenced sample was cord blood. All receptors come from a newborn girl in good health.

In regard to this clonotype: One junction end does not reproduce the germline sequence, and a read error may be involved. V is TRBV5-1 and J is TRBJ1-6; 7 bases fit TRBD1. This CDR3 is built from 14 residues. Germline values: CDR1 SGHRS, CDR2 YFSETQ. CDR3 sequence: CVSSFNRGGSPLHF. DNA of the CDR3: TGCGTCAGCAGCTTCAACAGGGGCGGTTCACCCCTCCACTTT.

The gene calls are TRBV6-6 and TRBJ1-5; TRBD1 matches at 9 bases. V was clipped by 0 bases and J by 5 bases; unmatched bases: 2. CDR1 and CDR2 (germline): MNHNY, SVGAGI (reference sequence). The CDR3 length is 15 residues. The CDR3 region is CASSYSGQGDQPQHF. In DNA form, the CDR3 reads TGTGCCAGCAGTTACTCGGGACAGGGCGATCAGCCCCAGCATTTT.

V is TRBV10-3 and J is TRBJ1-1; 10 nucleotides align to TRBD1. This CDR3 is built from 15 residues. Trimming at V came to 5 bases and at J to 5 bases, leaving 8 bases not matched to a gene. In germline, CDR1 is ENHRY, CDR2 SYGVKD. The CDR3, as DNA: TGTGCCATCAGTACGACAGGGGGCTTACGGACTGAAGCTTTCTTT. Translation: CAISTTGGLRTEAFF.

This chain uses TRBV3-1 with TRBJ2-5, with TRBD1 identical over 7 bases. From germline, CDR1 is LGHDT and CDR2 YNNKEL (reference sequence). CDR3 size: 14 residues. The J segment lost 4 bases and the V segment lost 2 bases, leaving 4 bases of the junction unmatched. The CDR3 is CASSQSQGVETQYF. CDR3 sequence (DNA): TGTGCCAGCAGCCAAAGTCAGGGGGTAGAGACCCAGTACTTC.

The chain couples TRBV20-1 to TRBJ2-1, with TRBD2 identical over 16 bases. V was pared by 2 bases and J by 14 bases, with 9 bases of the junction left unmatched. This CDR3 is built from 15 residues. The V gene's germline CDR1 is DFQATT and CDR2 SNEGSKA (reference sequence). In nucleotides, the CDR3 is TGCAGTGCTAGATCAGGGACTAGCGGGGGGGCCCCTGAGTTCTTC. This translates into CSARSGTSGGAPEFF.

The CDR3 loop reads CATRSQGGGYTF. The DNA of the CDR3 is TGTGCCACCAGATCACAGGGGGGTGGCTACACCTTC. V usage is TRBV15 and J usage is TRBJ1-2; 8 nucleotides line up with TRBD1. Germline V CDR1 and CDR2: LNHNV, YYDKDF (reference sequence). V shed 6 bases and J 7 bases; nucleotides not matched to a gene: 4. The CDR3 contains 12 residues.

The chain couples TRBV5-5 to TRBJ1-1, with 7 bases matching TRBD1. The V gene's germline CDR1 is SGHKS and CDR2 YYEKEE (reference sequence). The CDR3 extends over 14 amino acids. J gave up 6 bases and V 4 bases, and 9 bases lay outside the gene matches. The CDR3 spells CASSHGQEWAEAFF. In DNA, the CDR3 is TGTGCCAGCAGCCACGGACAGGAGTGGGCTGAAGCTTTCTTT.

The chain joins TRBV7-8 to TRBJ1-4, with 8 bases lining up with TRBD1. In germline, CDR1 is SGHVS, CDR2 FQNEAQ. This CDR3 is built from 17 residues. After removal of 2 bases from V and 7 bases from J, the junction contained 12 bases not matched to a gene. Here the CDR3 reads CASSLIRGRVKGEKLFF. In nucleotides, the CDR3 is TGTGCCAGCAGCTTAATCAGGGGGCGTGTGAAAGGTGAAAAACTGTTTTTT.

The gene calls are TRBV27 and TRBJ2-1; 10 bases line up with TRBD2. This CDR3 has 18 amino acids. V was clipped by 7 bases and J by 4 bases; unmatched bases: 16. The V gene's germline CDR1 is MNHEY and CDR2 SMNVEV (reference sequence). The CDR3 sequence is CASTSSWASGRPYNEQFF. For the CDR3, the DNA is TGTGCCAGCACCTCAAGTTGGGCTAGCGGGAGACCTTACAATGAGCAGTTCTTC.

As for this clonotype: A much larger clone is a single base away; this may be a read error. The CDR3 spells CASSLTGNSPPHF. As DNA, the CDR3 is TGTGCCAGCAGTTTAACAGGGAATTCACCCCCCCACTTT. The chain recombines TRBV28 with TRBJ1-6; possibly TRBD1 for D (6 bases). This CDR3 has 13 residues. Germline-derived CDR1 and CDR2 are MDHEN and SYDVKM. The whole variable domain, filled in from reference TRBV28 and TRBJ1-6, reads DVKVTQSSRYLVKRTGEKVFLECVQDMDHENMFWYRQDPGLGLRLIYFSYDVKMKEKGDIPEGYSVSREKKERFSLILESASTNQTSMYLCASSLTGNSPPHFGNGTRLTVT.

This clonotype was found many times. DNA for the CDR3: TGTGCCAGCAGTTGGGACAATTCACCCCTCCACTTT. Its translation: CASSWDNSPLHF. The chain joins TRBV28 to TRBJ1-6; TRBD1 is a possible D gene (5 bases). Looked up from germline, CDR1 is MDHEN and CDR2 is SYDVKM. CDR3 length: 12 amino acids. Trimming stripped 4 bases from V and 7 bases from J, with 5 bases between.

The chain links TRBV5-1 to TRBJ2-3; no clear D. Per germline, CDR1 SGHRS and CDR2 YFSETQ. Trimming took 4 bases from V and 0 from J, leaving 15 bases between them. This CDR3 region has 16 residues. DNA for the CDR3: TGCGCCAGCAGCGGAAGACTTGGCGCTAGCACAGATACGCAGTATTTT. Its protein is CASSGRLGASTDTQYF.

The gene calls are TRBV7-6 and TRBJ2-1; 12 bases line up with TRBD2. The V gene end was trimmed by 2 bases and the J gene end by 6 bases; junction bases not matched to a gene: 14. Germline V gene sequence: CDR1 SGHVS, CDR2 FNYEAQ. The CDR3 covers 19 residues. CDR3 loop: CASSLRVRGLAGTINEQFF. The CDR3 DNA sequence: TGTGCCAGCAGCTTAAGGGTTCGTGGACTAGCGGGGACAATCAATGAGCAGTTCTTC.

The chain carries TRBV14 and TRBJ1-1, with D tentatively TRBD1 (5 bases). The germline V gene has CDR1 SGHDN and CDR2 FVKESK. Trimming removed 4 bases from V and 4 bases from J, with 13 bases in between. The CDR3 length is 14 residues. This CDR3 is CASSRALRGTEAFF. The DNA of the CDR3 is TGTGCCAGCAGCCGAGCACTTAGGGGCACTGAAGCTTTCTTT.

This clonotype was detected only a few times. The chain joins TRBV28 to TRBJ1-1; D unresolved. Germline CDR1 reads MDHEN; CDR2 reads SYDVKM. CDR3 length equals 11 residues. V lost 7 bases to trimming and J lost 1 base, with 4 bases between them. In nucleotides, the CDR3 is TGTGCCAGCACCGAGAACACTGAAGCTTTCTTT. Protein: CASTENTEAFF.

The CDR3 sequence: CASSDQAGGNSPLHF. The CDR3 coding sequence is TGTGCCAGCAGTGACCAGGCAGGAGGCAATTCACCCCTCCACTTT. This chain joins TRBV6-1 and TRBJ1-6; D not resolved. CDR3 length: 15 residues. The germline CDR1 and CDR2 sequences are MNHNS and SASEGT. The ends were cut back, 3 bases at V and 7 bases at J, with 13 bases in the middle.

This clonotype was counted only a few times. The rearrangement links TRBV24-1 to TRBJ1-2; TRBD1 aligns across 8 bases. The junction had 8 bases not matched to a gene; V was cut back by 9 bases and J by 3 bases. CDR3 length: 14 residues. Germline values: CDR1 KGHDR, CDR2 SFDVKD. In DNA, the CDR3 is TGTGCCACCTCACAGGGGGTCTTCGACTATGGCTACACCTTC. This encodes CATSQGVFDYGYTF.

The rearrangement joins TRBV7-9 to TRBJ1-4; 7 positions match TRBD1. CDR1 SEHNR and CDR2 FQNEAQ come from the germline V gene (reference sequence). With V trimmed by 3 bases and J by 7 bases, 11 bases remained unmatched. The CDR3 sequence is 16 residues long. The CDR3 nucleotides are TGTGCCAGCAGCTTTTACCGGGACAGCGTTCTTGAAAAACTGTTTTTT. It codes for CASSFYRDSVLEKLFF.

Comment on this clonotype: One base away lies a much larger clone, so this may be a sequencing read error. The chain has TRBV10-3 and TRBJ2-7, with unresolved D. The CDR3 has 12 residues. V lost 10 bases, J lost 3 bases, and 13 bases lay in between. The germline V gene has CDR1 ENHRY and CDR2 SYGVKD. The CDR3 DNA reads TGTGCCACCGGAAGGGCAGACTACGAGCAGTACTTC. Encoded protein: CATGRADYEQYF.